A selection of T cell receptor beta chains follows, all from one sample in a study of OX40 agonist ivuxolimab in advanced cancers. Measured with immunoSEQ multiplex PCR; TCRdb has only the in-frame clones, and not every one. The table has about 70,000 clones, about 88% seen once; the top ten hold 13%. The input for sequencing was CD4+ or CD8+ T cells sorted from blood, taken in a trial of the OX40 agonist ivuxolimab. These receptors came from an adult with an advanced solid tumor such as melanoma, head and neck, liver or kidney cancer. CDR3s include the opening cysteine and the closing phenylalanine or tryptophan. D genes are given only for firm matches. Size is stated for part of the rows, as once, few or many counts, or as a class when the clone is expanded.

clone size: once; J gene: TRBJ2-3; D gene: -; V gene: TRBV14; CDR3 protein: CASSQDLGAPGDTQYF; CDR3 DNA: TGTGCCAGCAGCCAAGATTTGGGGGCGCCGGGAGATACGCAGTATTTT
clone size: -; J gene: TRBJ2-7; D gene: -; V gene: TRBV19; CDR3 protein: CASSIREGQQYF; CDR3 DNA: TGTGCCAGTAGTATTCGAGAGGGTCAGCAGTACTTC
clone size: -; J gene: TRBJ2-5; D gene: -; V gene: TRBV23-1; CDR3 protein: CASSQLREKTQETQYF; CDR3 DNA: TGCGCCAGCAGTCAATTAAGGGAGAAGACCCAAGAGACCCAGTACTTC
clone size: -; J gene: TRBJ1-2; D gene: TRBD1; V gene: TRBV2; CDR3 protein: CASTGTVYGYTF; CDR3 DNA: TGTGCCAGCACCGGGACAGTTTATGGCTACACCTTC
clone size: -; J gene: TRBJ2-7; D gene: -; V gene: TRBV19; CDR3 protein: CASSIVASSYEQYF; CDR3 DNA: TGTGCCAGTAGTATAGTGGCTAGCTCCTACGAGCAGTACTTC
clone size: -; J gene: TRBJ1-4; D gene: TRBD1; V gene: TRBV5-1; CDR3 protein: CASSFGVQGALNEKLFF; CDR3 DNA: TGCGCCAGCAGCTTCGGTGTCCAGGGGGCACTTAATGAAAAACTGTTTTTT
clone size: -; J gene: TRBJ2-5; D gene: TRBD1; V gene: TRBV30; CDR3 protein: CAWTSGGVFPYF; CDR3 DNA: TGTGCCTGGACTTCAGGGGGCGTCTTTCCGTACTTC
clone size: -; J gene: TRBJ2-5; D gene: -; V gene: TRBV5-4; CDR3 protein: CASSLDFERGETQYF; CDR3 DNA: TGTGCCAGCAGCTTGGACTTTGAAAGGGGAGAGACCCAGTACTTC
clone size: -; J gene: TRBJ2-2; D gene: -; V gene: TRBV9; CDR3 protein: CASSVDGIAGELFF; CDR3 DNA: TGTGCCAGCAGCGTAGACGGTATTGCCGGGGAGCTGTTTTTT
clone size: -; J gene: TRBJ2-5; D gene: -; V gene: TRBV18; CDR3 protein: CASSPWISETQYF; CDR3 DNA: TGTGCCAGCTCACCATGGATTTCAGAGACCCAGTACTTC
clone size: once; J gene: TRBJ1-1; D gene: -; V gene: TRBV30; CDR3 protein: CAWTGGGAEAFF; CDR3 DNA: TGTGCCTGGACCGGCGGGGGGGCTGAAGCTTTCTTT
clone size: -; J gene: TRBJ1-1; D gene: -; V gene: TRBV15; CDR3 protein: CATSRDRGGVSGFF; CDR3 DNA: TGTGCCACCAGCAGAGATCGGGGGGGCGTTTCTGGTTTCTTT
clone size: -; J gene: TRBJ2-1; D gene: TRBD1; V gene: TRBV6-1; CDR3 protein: CASSVGQGQPTYNEQFF; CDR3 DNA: TGTGCCAGCAGTGTGGGACAGGGTCAGCCGACCTACAATGAGCAGTTCTTC
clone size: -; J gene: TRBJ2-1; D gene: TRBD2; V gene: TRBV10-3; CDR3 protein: CAISVVQTSGDPLREQFF; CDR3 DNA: TGTGCCATCAGTGTGGTCCAGACTAGCGGGGATCCCTTGAGGGAGCAGTTCTTC
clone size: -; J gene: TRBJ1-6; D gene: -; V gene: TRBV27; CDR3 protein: CASSPWADNSPLHF; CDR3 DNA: TGTGCCAGCAGCCCTTGGGCGGATAATTCACCCCTCCACTTT
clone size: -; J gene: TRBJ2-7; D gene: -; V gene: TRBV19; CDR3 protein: CAKRDSREVEQYF; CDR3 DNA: TGTGCCAAACGGGACTCCCGGGAAGTCGAGCAGTACTTC
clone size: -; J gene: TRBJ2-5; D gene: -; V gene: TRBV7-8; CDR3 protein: CASSLQLWVWSIVETQYF; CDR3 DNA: TGTGCCAGCAGCTTACAGTTGTGGGTATGGAGTATAGTAGAGACCCAGTACTTC
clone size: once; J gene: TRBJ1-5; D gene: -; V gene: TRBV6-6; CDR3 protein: CASSYLGGANQPQHF; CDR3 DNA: TGTGCCAGCAGTTACCTAGGGGGGGCAAATCAGCCCCAGCATTTT
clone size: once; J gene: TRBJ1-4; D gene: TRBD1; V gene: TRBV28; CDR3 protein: CASTLEGAEKLFF; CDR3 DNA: TGTGCCAGCACCTTGGAGGGGGCAGAAAAACTGTTTTTT
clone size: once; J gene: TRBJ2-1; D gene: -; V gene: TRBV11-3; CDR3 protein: CASSLARGGVILRNEQFF; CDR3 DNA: TGTGCCAGCAGCTTAGCTCGAGGAGGGGTCATCCTACGCAATGAGCAGTTCTTC
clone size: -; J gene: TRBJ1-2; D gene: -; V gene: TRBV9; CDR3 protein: CASSVGRGTYGYTF; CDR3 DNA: TGTGCCAGCAGCGTAGGGCGGGGGACCTATGGCTACACCTTC
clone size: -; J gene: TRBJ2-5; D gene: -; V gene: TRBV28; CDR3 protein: CASRRLGTAYAQYF; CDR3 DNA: TGTGCCAGCCGTAGACTAGGGACAGCTTATGCCCAGTACTTC
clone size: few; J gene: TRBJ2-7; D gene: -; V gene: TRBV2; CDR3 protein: CASSEARYEQYF; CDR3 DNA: TGTGCCAGCAGTGAAGCCCGCTACGAGCAGTACTTC
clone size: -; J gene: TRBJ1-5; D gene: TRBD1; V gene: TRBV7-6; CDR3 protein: CASSQNEQGAGQPQHF; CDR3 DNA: TGTGCCAGCAGTCAAAATGAACAGGGGGCAGGGCAGCCCCAGCATTTT
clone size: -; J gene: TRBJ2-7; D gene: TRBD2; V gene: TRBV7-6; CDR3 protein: CASSLSGGIEQYF; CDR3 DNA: TGTGCCAGCAGCTTATCGGGAGGGATCGAGCAGTACTTC
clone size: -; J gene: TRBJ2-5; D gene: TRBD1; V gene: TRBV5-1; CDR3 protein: CASSSGQGIETQYF; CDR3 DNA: TGCGCCAGCAGCTCGGGACAGGGTATAGAGACCCAGTACTTC
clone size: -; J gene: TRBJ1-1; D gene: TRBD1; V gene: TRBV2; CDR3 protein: CASLGRGLEAFF; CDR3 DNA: TGTGCCAGTCTCGGGAGGGGGCTCGAAGCTTTCTTT
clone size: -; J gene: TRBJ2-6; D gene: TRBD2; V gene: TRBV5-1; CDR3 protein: CASSFLPRSGDWVLTF; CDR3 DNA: TGCGCCAGCAGCTTTTTACCGCGCAGCGGGGACTGGGTCCTGACTTTC
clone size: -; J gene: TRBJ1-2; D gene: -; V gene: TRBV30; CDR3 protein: CAWSVRQGYGYTF; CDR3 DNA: TGTGCCTGGAGTGTTCGTCAGGGCTATGGCTACACCTTC
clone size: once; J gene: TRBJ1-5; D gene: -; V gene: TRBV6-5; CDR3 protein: CASTGGEPNQPQHF; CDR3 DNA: TGTGCCAGCACCGGCGGTGAGCCTAATCAGCCCCAGCATTTT
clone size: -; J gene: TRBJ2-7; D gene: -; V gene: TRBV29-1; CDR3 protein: CSAGGGRFYEQYF; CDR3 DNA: TGCAGCGCTGGAGGTGGACGGTTCTACGAGCAGTACTTC
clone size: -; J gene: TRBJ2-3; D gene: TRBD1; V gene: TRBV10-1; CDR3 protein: CASSTGQGSTDTQYF; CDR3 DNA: TGCGCCAGCAGTACGGGACAGGGGTCGACAGATACGCAGTATTTT
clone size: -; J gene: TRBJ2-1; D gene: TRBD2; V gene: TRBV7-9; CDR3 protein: CASSQGYETSVSNEQFF; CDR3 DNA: TGTGCCAGCAGCCAAGGTTATGAGACTAGCGTGAGCAATGAGCAGTTCTTC
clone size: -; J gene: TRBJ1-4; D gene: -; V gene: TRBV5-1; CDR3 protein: CASSLLPLNTQTNEKLFF; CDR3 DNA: TGCGCCAGCAGCTTATTACCTCTTAACACTCAAACTAATGAAAAACTGTTTTTT
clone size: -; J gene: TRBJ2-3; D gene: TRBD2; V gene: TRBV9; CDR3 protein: CASTIAGGGMDTQYF; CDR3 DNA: TGTGCCAGCACCATAGCGGGAGGCGGTATGGATACGCAGTATTTT
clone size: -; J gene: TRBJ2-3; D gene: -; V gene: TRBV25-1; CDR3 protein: CASSESVAADTQYF; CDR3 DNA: TGTGCCAGCAGTGAATCTGTGGCAGCAGATACGCAGTATTTT
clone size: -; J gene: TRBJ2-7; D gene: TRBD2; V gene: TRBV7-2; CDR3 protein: CASSESSGSAYEQYF; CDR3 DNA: TGTGCCAGCAGCGAATCTAGCGGGAGTGCCTACGAGCAGTACTTC
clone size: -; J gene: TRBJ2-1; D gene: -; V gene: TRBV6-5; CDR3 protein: CASSDRTVLDEQFF; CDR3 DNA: TGTGCCAGCAGTGACCGGACTGTTCTGGATGAGCAGTTCTTC
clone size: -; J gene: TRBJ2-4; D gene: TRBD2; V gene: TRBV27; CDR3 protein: CASSLELAGGILAKNIQYF; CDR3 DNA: TGTGCCAGCAGTTTAGAACTAGCGGGAGGGATACTAGCCAAAAACATTCAGTACTTC
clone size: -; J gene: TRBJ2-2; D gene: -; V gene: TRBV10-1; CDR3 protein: CAAQGPNTGELFF; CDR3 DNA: TGCGCCGCCCAAGGGCCGAACACCGGGGAGCTGTTTTTT
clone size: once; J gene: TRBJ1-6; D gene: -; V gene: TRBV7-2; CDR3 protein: CASSLGPVVNSPLHF; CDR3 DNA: TGTGCCAGCAGCTTAGGCCCTGTGGTTAATTCACCCCTCCACTTT
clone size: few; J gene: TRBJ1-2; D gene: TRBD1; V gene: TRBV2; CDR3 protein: CASRAQGGLGYTF; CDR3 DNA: TGTGCCAGCAGGGCACAGGGGGGTCTTGGCTACACCTTC
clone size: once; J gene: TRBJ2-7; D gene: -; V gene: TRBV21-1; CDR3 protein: CASSNPSYEQYF; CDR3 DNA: TGTGCCAGCAGCAACCCATCCTACGAGCAGTACTTC
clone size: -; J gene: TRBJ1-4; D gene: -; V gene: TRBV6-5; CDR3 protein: CASSYQKEGEKLFF; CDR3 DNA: TGTGCCAGCAGTTACCAAAAGGAGGGGGAAAAACTGTTTTTT
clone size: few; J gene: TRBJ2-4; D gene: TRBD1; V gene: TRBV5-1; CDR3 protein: CASSLGDRRGPLAKNIQYF; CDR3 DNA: TGCGCCAGCAGCTTGGGGGACAGGAGAGGACCTTTAGCCAAAAACATTCAGTACTTC
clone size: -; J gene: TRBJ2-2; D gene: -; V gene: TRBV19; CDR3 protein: CASSATPGFRAGELFF; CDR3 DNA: TGTGCCAGTAGTGCCACCCCAGGGTTTCGGGCCGGGGAGCTGTTTTTT
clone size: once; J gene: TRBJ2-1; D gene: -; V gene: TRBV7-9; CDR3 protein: CASSPSRGATAYNEQFF; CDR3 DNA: TGTGCCAGCAGTCCCTCGAGGGGCGCCACTGCCTACAATGAGCAGTTCTTC
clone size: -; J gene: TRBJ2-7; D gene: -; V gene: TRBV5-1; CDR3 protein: CASSPVVEYEQYF; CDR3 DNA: TGCGCCAGCAGCCCAGTTGTCGAGTACGAGCAGTACTTC
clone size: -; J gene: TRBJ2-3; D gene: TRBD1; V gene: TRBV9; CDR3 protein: CASSVGDRSSTDTQYF; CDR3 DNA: TGTGCCAGCAGCGTAGGGGACAGGAGTAGCACAGATACGCAGTATTTT
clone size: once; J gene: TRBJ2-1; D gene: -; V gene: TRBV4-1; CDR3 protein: CASSQGHEQFF; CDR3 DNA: TGCGCCAGCAGCCAAGGACATGAGCAGTTCTTC
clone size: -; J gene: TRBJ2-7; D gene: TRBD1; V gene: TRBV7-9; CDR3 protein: CASSLALTQGQGNEQYF; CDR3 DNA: TGTGCCAGCAGCTTAGCTCTAACCCAGGGACAGGGTAACGAGCAGTACTTC
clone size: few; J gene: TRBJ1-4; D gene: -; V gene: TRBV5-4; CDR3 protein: CASSLAPPGEKLFF; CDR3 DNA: TGTGCCAGCAGCTTGGCCCCTCCGGGGGAAAAACTGTTTTTT
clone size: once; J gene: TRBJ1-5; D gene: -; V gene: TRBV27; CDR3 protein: CASSSEGMRGQPQHF; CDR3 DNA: TGTGCCAGCAGTTCAGAGGGGATGAGGGGGCAGCCCCAGCATTTT
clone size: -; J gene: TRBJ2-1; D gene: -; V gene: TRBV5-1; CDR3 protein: CASSPTLDEQFF; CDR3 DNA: TGCGCCAGCAGCCCTACGTTAGATGAGCAGTTCTTC
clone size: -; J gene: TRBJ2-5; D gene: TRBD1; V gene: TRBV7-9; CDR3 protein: CASSVWTGSETQYF; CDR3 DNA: TGTGCCAGCAGCGTGTGGACAGGGTCGGAGACCCAGTACTTC
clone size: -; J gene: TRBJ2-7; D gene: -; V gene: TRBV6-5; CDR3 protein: CASSPRDRYYEQYF; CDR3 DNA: TGTGCCAGCAGTCCGCGGGACAGATACTACGAGCAGTACTTC
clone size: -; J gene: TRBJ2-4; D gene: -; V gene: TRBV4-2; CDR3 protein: CASSQEGSLTGNIQYF; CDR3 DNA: TGTGCCAGCAGCCAAGAGGGGTCACTTACGGGAAACATTCAGTACTTC
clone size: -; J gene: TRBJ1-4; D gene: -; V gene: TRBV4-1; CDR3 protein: CASSRESTTNEKLFF; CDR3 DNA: TGCGCCAGCAGCCGGGAATCGACAACTAATGAAAAACTGTTTTTT
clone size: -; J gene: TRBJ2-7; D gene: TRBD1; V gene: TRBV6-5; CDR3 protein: CASSYQPTGEWYEQYF; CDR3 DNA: TGTGCCAGCAGTTACCAACCCACAGGGGAGTGGTACGAGCAGTACTTC